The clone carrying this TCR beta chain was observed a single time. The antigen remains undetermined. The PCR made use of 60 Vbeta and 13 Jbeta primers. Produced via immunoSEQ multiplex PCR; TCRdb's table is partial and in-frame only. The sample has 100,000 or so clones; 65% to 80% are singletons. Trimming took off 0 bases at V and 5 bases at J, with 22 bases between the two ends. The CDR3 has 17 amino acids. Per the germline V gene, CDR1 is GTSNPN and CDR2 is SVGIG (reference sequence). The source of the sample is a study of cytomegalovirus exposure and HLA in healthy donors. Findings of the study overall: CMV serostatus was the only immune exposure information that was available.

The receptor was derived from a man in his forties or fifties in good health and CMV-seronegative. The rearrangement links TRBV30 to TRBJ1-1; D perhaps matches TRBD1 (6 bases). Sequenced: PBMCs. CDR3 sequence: CAWSVRGTRSWGTEAFF. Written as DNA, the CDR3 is TGTGCCTGGAGTGTACGTGGGACACGAAGTTGGGGGACTGAAGCTTTCTTT.